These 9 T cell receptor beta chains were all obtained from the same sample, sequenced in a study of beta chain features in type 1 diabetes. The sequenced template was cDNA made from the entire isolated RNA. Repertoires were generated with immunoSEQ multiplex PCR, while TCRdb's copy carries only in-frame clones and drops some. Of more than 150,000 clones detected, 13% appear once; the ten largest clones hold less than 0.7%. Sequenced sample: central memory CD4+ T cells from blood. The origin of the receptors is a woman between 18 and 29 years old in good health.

The CDR3 reads CASSLTQANYNEQFF. DNA of the CDR3: TGTGCCAGCAGTTTGACACAGGCTAATTACAATGAGCAGTTCTTC. The rearrangement joins TRBV28 to TRBJ2-1, with TRBD1 as a possible D gene (5 bases). V lost 3 bases to trimming and J lost 4 bases, with 13 bases between them. The germline CDR1 and CDR2 sequences are MDHEN and SYDVKM. The CDR3 is 15 amino acids.

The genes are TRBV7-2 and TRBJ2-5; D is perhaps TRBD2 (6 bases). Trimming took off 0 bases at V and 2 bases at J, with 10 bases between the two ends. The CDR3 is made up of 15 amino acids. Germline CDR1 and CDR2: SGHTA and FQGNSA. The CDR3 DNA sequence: TGTGCCAGCAGCTTAGCAACTAGCAGACAAGAGACCCAGTACTTC. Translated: CASSLATSRQETQYF.

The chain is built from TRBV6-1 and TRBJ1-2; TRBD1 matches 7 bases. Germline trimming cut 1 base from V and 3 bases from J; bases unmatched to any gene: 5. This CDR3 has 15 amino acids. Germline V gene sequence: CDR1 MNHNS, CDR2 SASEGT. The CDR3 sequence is CASSEGWTGDYGYTF. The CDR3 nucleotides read TGTGCCAGCAGTGAAGGTTGGACAGGAGACTATGGCTACACCTTC.

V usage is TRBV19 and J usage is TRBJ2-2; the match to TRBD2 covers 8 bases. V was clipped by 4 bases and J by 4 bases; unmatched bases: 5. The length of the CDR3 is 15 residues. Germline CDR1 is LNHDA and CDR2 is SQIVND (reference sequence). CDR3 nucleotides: TGTGCCAGTAGTACGGGACTAGTGATCACCGGGGAGCTGTTTTTT. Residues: CASSTGLVITGELFF. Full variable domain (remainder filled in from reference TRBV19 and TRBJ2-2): DGGITQSPKYLFRKEGQNVTLSCEQNLNHDAMYWYRQDPGQGLRLIYYSQIVNDFQKGDIAEGYSVSREKKESFPLTVTSAQKNPTAFYLCASSTGLVITGELFFGEGSRLTVL.

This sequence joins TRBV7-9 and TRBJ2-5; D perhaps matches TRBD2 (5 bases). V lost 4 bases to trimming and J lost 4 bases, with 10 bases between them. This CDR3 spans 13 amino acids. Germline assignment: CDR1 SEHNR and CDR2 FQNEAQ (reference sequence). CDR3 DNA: TGTGCCAGCAGCTCTACTAGAGGAGAGACCCAGTACTTC. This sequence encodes CASSSTRGETQYF.

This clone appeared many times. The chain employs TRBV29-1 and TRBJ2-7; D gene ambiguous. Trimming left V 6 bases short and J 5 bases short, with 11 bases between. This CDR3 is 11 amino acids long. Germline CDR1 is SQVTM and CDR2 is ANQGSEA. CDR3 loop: CSVRLVNEQYF. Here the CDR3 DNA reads TGCAGCGTGCGACTCGTCAACGAGCAGTACTTC.

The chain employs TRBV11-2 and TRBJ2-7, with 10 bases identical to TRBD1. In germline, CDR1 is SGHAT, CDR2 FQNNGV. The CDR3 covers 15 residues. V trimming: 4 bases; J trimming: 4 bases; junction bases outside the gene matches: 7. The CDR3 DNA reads TGTGCCAGCAGCTATCCGGGACAGGGGATTTACGAGCAGTACTTC. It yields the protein CASSYPGQGIYEQYF. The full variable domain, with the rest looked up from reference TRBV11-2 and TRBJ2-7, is EAGVAQSPRYKIIEKRQSVAFWCNPISGHATLYWYQQILGQGPKLLIQFQNNGVVDDSQLPKDRFSAERLKGVDSTLKIQPAKLEDSAVYLCASSYPGQGIYEQYFGPGTRLTVT.

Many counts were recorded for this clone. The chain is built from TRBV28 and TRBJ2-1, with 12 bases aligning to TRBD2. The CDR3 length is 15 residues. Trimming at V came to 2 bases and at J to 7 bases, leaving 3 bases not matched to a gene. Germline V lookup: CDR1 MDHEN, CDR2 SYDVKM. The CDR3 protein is CASSLGTSGYNEQFF. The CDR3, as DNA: TGTGCCAGCAGTTTAGGGACTAGCGGGTATAATGAGCAGTTCTTC.

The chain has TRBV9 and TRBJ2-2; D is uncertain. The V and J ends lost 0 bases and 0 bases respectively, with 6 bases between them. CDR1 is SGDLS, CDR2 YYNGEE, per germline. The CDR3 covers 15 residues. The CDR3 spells CASSVVEPNTGELFF. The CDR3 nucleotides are TGTGCCAGCAGCGTAGTCGAGCCGAACACCGGGGAGCTGTTTTTT. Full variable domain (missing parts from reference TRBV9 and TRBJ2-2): DSGVTQTPKHLITATGQRVTLRCSPRSGDLSVYWYQQSLDQGLQFLIQYYNGEERAKGNILERFSAQQFPDLHSELNLSSLELGDSALYFCASSVVEPNTGELFFGEGSRLTVL.